The sequence of this TCR beta chain was determined in a study of T cell responses to AZD1222 COVID-19 vaccine. Whole-study results and caveats: CD4 TCRs linked to vaccination spanned spike, dominating at 160-218 and 743-854. Sampling that yielded the repertoires occurred only after the peak T cell response. Baseline antibody screening turned up just six seropositive AZD1222 recipients. There were mostly white British donors and more females than males, and clonal diversity was possibly underestimated.

Method: immunoSEQ multiplex PCR; TCRdb's copy keeps in-frame clones and lacks some. The sample records about 86,000 clones, 70% to 90% being singletons. The CDR3 covers 16 residues. After removal of 4 bases from V and 5 bases from J, the junction contained 11 bases not matched to a gene. CDR1 is SGHKS, CDR2 YYEKEE, per germline (reference sequence). Worth noting for this clone: Its antigen remains unidentified.

The chain carries TRBV5-5 and TRBJ1-5; 8 bases map to TRBD1. The starting material was peripheral blood, obtained on day 0 of MenACWY control vaccination. The clonotype comes from an adult in good health. CDR3 bases: TGTGCCAGCAGCCCGGGGCAGCCGGGACAGGATCAGCCCCAGCATTTT. It yields the protein CASSPGQPGQDQPQHF.